This T cell receptor beta chain came from a study of cytomegalovirus exposure and HLA in healthy donors. Across the whole study: Most donors, roughly 82% of a few hundred genotyped, fell in the Caucasian-associated ancestry cluster.

From germline, CDR1 is MNHEY and CDR2 SMNVEV (reference sequence). The CDR3 sequence is 18 residues long. Trimming took 3 bases from V and 6 from J; bases not matched to a gene: 17. Regarding the study as a whole: A highly shared variant cluster was judged a likely technical artifact. Excluded: some indistinguishable V segments such as TRBV6-2 and TRBV6-3.

Note on this clone: Its antigen is unknown.

Vbeta (60) and Jbeta (13) primers were used in the PCR. The assay was immunoSEQ multiplex PCR, and TCRdb's table has in-frame clones only and misses some. Altogether under 120,000 clones are present, around 80% being singletons, with the ten largest covering over 5%. Material: PBMCs. This clonotype was obtained from a female donor in good health and CMV-seropositive. The gene calls are TRBV27 and TRBJ1-2, with TRBD1 identical over 9 bases. Here the CDR3 DNA reads TGTGCCAGCAGTTTGTTCGGGACAGGGTCGGGGACCCTGGATGGCTACACCTTC. Its protein product is CASSLFGTGSGTLDGYTF.